These 30 T cell receptor beta chains were all obtained from the same sample, sequenced in a study of blood T cells in healthy people across ages. It was with a sample-barcoded 5' primer and a J-beta primer mix that a second PCR of roughly 7 to 12 cycles was run. TCRdb passed the 5' RACE reads through MiXCR, listing each CDR3 protein once. The repertoire consists of under 1 million distinct CDR3 sequences, with under 45% occurring once and the leading ten covering nearly 20%. Sequences were obtained from blood. The receptor source for this set is a man between 60 and 70 years old in good health.

The gene calls are TRBV7-8 and TRBJ1-2, with D hard to call. Trimming cost V 1 base and J 8 bases, with 14 bases left between them. Per germline, CDR1 SGHVS and CDR2 FQNEAQ. This CDR3 is 14 amino acids long. This CDR3 is CASSLGAAVRGYTF. The CDR3 nucleotides read TGTGCCAGCAGCTTAGGAGCAGCAGTAAGAGGCTACACCTTC.

Comment on this clonotype: An end of the junction differs from the germline gene, which may be a read error. V and J are TRBV24-1 and TRBJ2-1, with 8 bases lining up with TRBD2. This CDR3 is built from 17 residues. The V gene's germline CDR1 is KGHDR and CDR2 SFDVKD. The CDR3 here is CATSEYSGVSSYNEQFF. CDR3 DNA sequence: TGTGCCACCAGTGAATATAGCGGGGTGAGCTCCTACAACGAGCAGTTCTTC.

The J gene is TRBJ2-2, the V gene TRBV27; D is possibly TRBD1 (6 bases). Germline V gene sequence: CDR1 MNHEY, CDR2 SMNVEV (reference sequence). The CDR3 extends over 15 amino acids. Trimming stripped 5 bases from V and 3 bases from J, with 13 bases between. The CDR3: CASSPNPGDTGELFF. The CDR3 DNA reads as TGTGCCAGCAGTCCTAATCCAGGGGACACCGGGGAGCTGTTTTTT.

CDR3 bases: TGTGCCAGCAGCCAAGATGGTAGCGGGGGTTATTCTAGCACAGATACGCAGTATTTT. It codes for CASSQDGSGGYSSTDTQYF. V usage is TRBV3-1 and J usage is TRBJ2-3, with 9 bases fitting TRBD2. The CDR3 consists of 19 residues. The ends lost 0 bases at V and 0 bases at J; junction bases unmatched: 10. The germline gives CDR1 LGHDT, CDR2 YNNKEL (reference sequence).

The chain links TRBV13 to TRBJ2-7; tentatively, D is TRBD2 (6 bases). Germline lookup yields CDR1 PRHDT and CDR2 FYEKMQ (reference sequence). This CDR3 contains 16 residues. Trimming stripped 0 bases from V and 5 bases from J, with 17 bases between. The DNA for the CDR3 is TGTGCCAGCAGCTTAGGGGAGGGTAGGCCTGTGGACGAGCAGTACTTC. As protein: CASSLGEGRPVDEQYF. Drawing the rest from reference TRBV13 and TRBJ2-7, the complete variable domain is AAGVIQSPRHLIKEKRETATLKCYPIPRHDTVYWYQQGPGQDPQFLISFYEKMQSDKGSIPDRFSAQQFSDYHSELNMSSLELGDSALYFCASSLGEGRPVDEQYFGPGTRLTVT.

The chain links TRBV7-9 to TRBJ2-4, with a weak D call TRBD2 (5 bases). Germline V gives CDR1 SEHNR, CDR2 FQNEAQ (reference sequence). V dropped 3 bases and J dropped 9 bases, with 9 bases sitting between them. CDR3 length equals 12 residues. In DNA, the CDR3 is TGTGCCAGCAGCTTGGGGAGTGGCATTCAGTACTTC. Translating gives CASSLGSGIQYF. Together with reference TRBV7-9 and TRBJ2-4, the CDR3 gives the full variable domain: DTGVSQNPRHKITKRGQNVTFRCDPISEHNRLYWYRQTLGQGPEFLTYFQNEAQLEKSRLLSDRFSAERPKGSFSTLEIQRTEQGDSAMYLCASSLGSGIQYFGAGTRLSVL.

This chain uses TRBV5-5 with TRBJ2-4; a possible D gene is TRBD2 (5 bases). The closer fit of TRBJ2-7 to the DNA end suggests the J call may be wrong. This CDR3 has 15 amino acids. CDR1 is SGHKS and CDR2 is YYEKEE in the germline V gene (reference sequence). The CDR3 loop reads CASSLPSTWEYEQYF. CDR3 in DNA: TGTGCCAGCAGCCTCCCTTCGACATGGGAGTACGAGCAGTACTTC.

As to this clonotype: A read error may explain this, as a much larger clone is one base away. This chain links TRBV29-1 with TRBJ2-1; 8 nucleotides match TRBD2. Germline V CDR1 and CDR2: SQVTM, ANQGSEA. CDR3 length equals 13 residues. The ends lost 6 bases at V and 7 bases at J; junction bases unmatched: 8. This chain's CDR3 is CSVAGLVDNEQFF. CDR3 DNA: TGCAGCGTCGCGGGACTAGTTGATAATGAGCAGTTCTTC.

The CDR3 sequence: CASSWTGRNSPLHF. For the CDR3, the DNA is TGTGCCAGCAGTTGGACAGGGAGAAATTCACCCCTCCACTTT. This sequence joins TRBV6-5 and TRBJ1-6; 8 nucleotides line up with TRBD1. Trimming removed 4 bases from V and 7 bases from J; junction bases left unmatched: 3. Germline V gene data show CDR1 as MNHEY and CDR2 as SVGAGI. This CDR3 region has 14 residues.

The chain carries TRBV20-1 and TRBJ2-1; TRBD2 matches at 10 bases. Trimming took 1 base from V and 9 from J; bases not matched to a gene: 6. Germline CDR1 is DFQATT and CDR2 is SNEGSKA (reference sequence). This CDR3 contains 14 residues. CDR3 loop: CSARGLAGAGEQFF. The CDR3 bases are TGCAGTGCTAGAGGTCTAGCGGGGGCTGGTGAGCAGTTCTTC.

As regards this clonotype: At one of its ends the junction is not consistent with the germline gene, which may arise from a read error. The chain uses TRBV5-6 and TRBJ2-1, with 7 bases fitting TRBD1. CDR1 is SGHDT and CDR2 is YYEEEE in the germline V gene. There are 18 residues in the CDR3. CDR3 sequence: CASSLHRGYPSSYNGQFF. Here the CDR3 DNA reads TGTGCCAGCAGCTTGCACAGGGGTTATCCAAGCTCCTACAATGGGCAGTTCTTC.

This clonotype was counted only a few times. Here the CDR3 DNA reads TGTGCCAGCAGTACCCAGGGGGGGGCCGGCTTGGGTGAGCAGTTCTTC. Its translation: CASSTQGGAGLGEQFF. The gene calls are TRBV28 and TRBJ2-1; D tentatively fits TRBD1 or TRBD2 (7 bases each). The germline V and J ends were trimmed by 5 bases and 9 bases, with 23 bases remaining between them. This CDR3 comprises 16 residues. CDR1 is MDHEN, CDR2 SYDVKM, per germline.

The gene calls are TRBV9 and TRBJ2-5; 10 nucleotides align to TRBD2. J was trimmed by 5 bases and V by 3 bases; bases with no gene match: 10. This CDR3 has 16 amino acids. In germline, CDR1 is SGDLS, CDR2 YYNGEE. This chain's CDR3 is CASSALGTSARETQYF. CDR3 nucleotides: TGTGCCAGCAGCGCGCTGGGGACTAGCGCTCGGGAGACCCAGTACTTC.

This clonotype has just a few counts. The chain uses TRBV20-1 and TRBJ2-1, with 7 bases identical to TRBD2. The CDR3 has 14 amino acids. V was pared by 6 bases and J by 3 bases, with 8 bases of the junction left unmatched. Germline loops: CDR1 DFQATT, CDR2 SNEGSKA (reference sequence). This chain's CDR3 is CSASSGGNYNEQFF. The CDR3 bases are TGCAGTGCCTCCTCCGGGGGGAACTACAATGAGCAGTTCTTC.

The gene calls are TRBV7-2 and TRBJ2-7; 7 bases agree with TRBD2. The CDR3 has 14 residues. Germline CDR1 SGHTA, CDR2 FQGNSA. With V trimmed by 5 bases and J by 1 base, 5 bases remained unmatched. The CDR3 nucleotides are TGTGCCAGCAGCCAACGCGGGAGTTCCTACGAGCAGTACTTC. Residues: CASSQRGSSYEQYF.

The rearrangement joins TRBV7-2 to TRBJ2-1, with TRBD2 as a possible D gene (7 bases). The germline V gene encodes CDR1 SGHTA and CDR2 FQGNSA. The ends were cut back, 8 bases at V and 8 bases at J, with 22 bases in the middle. This CDR3 spans 15 amino acids. This CDR3 is CASGTVGQGRDEQFF. The CDR3, as DNA: TGTGCCAGCGGCACCGTCGGGCAGGGGAGGGATGAGCAGTTCTTC.

The chain employs TRBV29-1 and TRBJ1-1, with D possibly TRBD1 on 6 matching bases. This CDR3 spans 12 amino acids. Germline CDR1 reads SQVTM; CDR2 reads ANQGSEA. Trimming cost V 2 bases and J 8 bases, with 12 bases left between them. The CDR3 DNA reads TGCAGCGTTGAACGGGGGGCTGAGGAAGCTTTCTTT. Translating gives CSVERGAEEAFF.

This chain connects TRBV24-1 to TRBJ2-3; weak D call: TRBD1 (6 bases). Trimming pared 3 bases from V and 3 bases from J, leaving 12 bases between. Germline CDR1 is KGHDR and CDR2 is SFDVKD. CDR3 length: 15 amino acids. The CDR3 protein is CATSDPSGTTDTQYF. The CDR3, as DNA: TGTGCCACCAGTGATCCCTCGGGGACAACAGATACGCAGTATTTT.

The rearrangement joins TRBV20-1 to TRBJ2-1, with 9 bases lining up with TRBD2. V lost 5 bases to trimming and J lost 5 bases; unmatched junction nucleotides: 7. Looked up from germline, CDR1 is DFQATT and CDR2 is SNEGSKA (reference sequence). CDR3 length: 14 residues. CDR3: CSALRGGAHNEQFF. CDR3 sequence (DNA): TGCAGTGCTTTACGCGGGGGGGCTCACAATGAGCAGTTCTTC.

This clonotype was observed a handful of times. The chain has TRBV6-5 and TRBJ2-5, with 7 bases lining up with TRBD2. CDR1 is MNHEY, CDR2 SVGAGI, per germline. There are 15 residues in the CDR3. V lost 5 bases and J lost 5; bases outside the gene matches: 11. The CDR3 region is CASSDSGDPSETQYF. CDR3 coding DNA: TGTGCCAGCAGTGACAGCGGGGACCCATCGGAGACCCAGTACTTC.

The table lists this clonotype with a few counts. V usage is TRBV27 and J usage is TRBJ2-7, with D possibly TRBD2 on 5 matching bases. CDR1 MNHEY and CDR2 SMNVEV come from the germline V gene (reference sequence). V was shortened by 6 bases and J by 2 bases, with 14 bases between the two germline ends. The CDR3 sequence is 14 residues long. CDR3 in amino acids: CASSRGGPAYEQYF. In DNA form, the CDR3 reads TGTGCCAGCAGCCGGGGTGGCCCAGCCTACGAGCAGTACTTC.

V gene TRBV7-2 combines with J gene TRBJ1-5; D gene unclear. The CDR3 extends over 15 amino acids. V lost 6 bases, J lost 0 bases, and 12 bases lay in between. Germline V gene sequence: CDR1 SGHTA, CDR2 FQGNSA. The DNA of the CDR3 is TGTGCCAGCAGTCAAAACGCTATTAGCAATCAGCCCCAGCATTTT. It specifies CASSQNAISNQPQHF.

The chain links TRBV6-5 to TRBJ2-7; no clear D. Trimming cost V 0 bases and J 6 bases, with 9 bases left between them. The CDR3 has 13 amino acids. Germline CDR1 is MNHEY and CDR2 is SVGAGI. CDR3 DNA: TGTGCCAGCAGTTACTCGAACCGTGCCGAGCAGTACTTC. It codes for CASSYSNRAEQYF.

The rearrangement uses TRBV10-3 and TRBJ2-4; D gene ambiguous. The CDR3 is 14 amino acids. Trimming cost V 3 bases and J 2 bases, with 8 bases left between them. Germline CDR1 ENHRY, CDR2 SYGVKD. This CDR3 is CAISDGIPKNIQYF. The CDR3 DNA follows: TGTGCCATCAGTGATGGAATTCCCAAAAACATTCAGTACTTC.

The J gene is TRBJ2-3, the V gene TRBV20-1, with TRBD2 matching 8 bases. The length of the CDR3 is 16 residues. With 6 bases clipped from V and 1 base from J, the junction kept 12 bases outside the gene matches. CDR1 DFQATT and CDR2 SNEGSKA come from the germline V gene (reference sequence). In nucleotides, the CDR3 is TGCAGTGCCCGTTTGGGGGCGGGGGGCCGCACAGATACGCAGTATTTT. It yields the protein CSARLGAGGRTDTQYF.

This chain joins TRBV6-6 and TRBJ2-3; no clear D. V was pared by 2 bases and J by 0 bases, with 12 bases between. CDR1 MNHNY and CDR2 SVGAGI come from the germline V gene (reference sequence). This CDR3 has 16 amino acids. Written as DNA, the CDR3 is TGTGCCAGCAGTTACAGTGTCGGGCAGAGCACAGATACGCAGTATTTT. Translated: CASSYSVGQSTDTQYF.

The rearrangement joins TRBV20-1 to TRBJ2-7; 11 bases line up with TRBD1. This CDR3 contains 13 residues. Germline V lookup: CDR1 DFQATT, CDR2 SNEGSKA (reference sequence). The trim removed 5 bases at V and 5 bases at J, leaving 5 bases unmatched. The CDR3 spells CSARDRGSHEQYF. The CDR3 coding sequence is TGCAGTGCTCGGGACAGGGGGTCCCACGAGCAGTACTTC.

The genes are TRBV11-2 and TRBJ2-1, with unresolved D. V lost 1 base to trimming and J lost 4 bases, with 14 bases between them. Germline values: CDR1 SGHAT, CDR2 FQNNGV. The CDR3 runs 16 residues. In nucleotides, the CDR3 is TGTGCCAGCAGCTTAGTCCAGAGCCCGTTTTACAATGAGCAGTTCTTC. It yields the protein CASSLVQSPFYNEQFF.

The rearrangement joins TRBV27 to TRBJ2-3; 8 bases agree with TRBD2. The CDR3 covers 15 residues. V was pared by 5 bases and J by 9 bases, with 13 bases of the junction left unmatched. The germline V gene has CDR1 MNHEY and CDR2 SMNVEV (reference sequence). The CDR3 region is CASSNAGGHSWTQYF. CDR3 nucleotide sequence: TGTGCCAGCAGTAACGCGGGGGGTCACAGTTGGACGCAGTATTTT.

This clonotype was recorded many times. This rearrangement joins TRBV14 to TRBJ2-5; 10 nucleotides line up with TRBD1. The V gene's germline CDR1 is SGHDN and CDR2 FVKESK. J gave up 3 bases and V 2 bases, and 3 bases lay outside the gene matches. This CDR3 is built from 15 residues. The CDR3 nucleotides are TGTGCCAGCAGCCAATTGGGACAGGGGAAAGAGACCCAGTACTTC. It translates to CASSQLGQGKETQYF.